Reported below is one T cell receptor (beta chain). Its antigen is as yet unknown. The sample originates from a study of T cell responses to AZD1222 COVID-19 vaccine. General study points: Increases in Spike-specific TCR breadth and depth were seen after two AZD1222 doses.

The protocol was immunoSEQ multiplex PCR, while the TCRdb copy is restricted to in-frame clones and leaves out a portion. This table has approximately 150,000 clones, around 89% appearing once. From germline, CDR1 is LGHNA and CDR2 YNFKEQ. The CDR3 has 18 amino acids. J was trimmed by 6 bases and V by 3 bases; bases with no gene match: 17. The sample in question was peripheral blood, obtained on day 0 of AZD1222 vaccination. The receptor's source is an adult in good health. The chain carries TRBV4-2 and TRBJ2-7; 10 nucleotides match TRBD2. CDR3 DNA: TGTGCCAGCAGCCACCAAGCGGTTGGGAGCGGGAGGGCCCCCGAGCAGTACTTC. Amino acids: CASSHQAVGSGRAPEQYF.